This section outlines one T cell receptor (beta chain) sequence together with its context. Its target is not known. This may be a read error, as it is one base from a much larger clone. In making TCR cDNA, 5'RACE template switching added a universal primer site and UMIs to it. MiXCR, run by TCRdb on the 5' RACE reads, gives a single entry per CDR3 protein. The sample lists about 400,000 distinct CDR3 sequences; roughly 6.1% were seen once. The source of the sample is a study of T cells after yellow fever vaccination. On the study more broadly: In the case of low-cell-number fractions, SMART-Seq v4 Ultra Low Input was used for preparation. Whole-study findings and limits: Booster sampling recovered most clones from primary vaccination (roughly 96% CD4, approximately 88% CD8). A small proportion of clonotypes was detected in both the CD4 and CD8 compartments.

The sample was PBMCs, taken 5 days after the yellow fever booster vaccination. This TCR derives from a man aged 25-45 years who received the YFV17D yellow fever vaccine.

The DNA for the CDR3 is TGTGCCAGCAGTGTCAGCCCGGGACAGGATCACACCGGGGAGCTGTTTTTT. Translated, it gives CASSVSPGQDHTGELFF. V usage is TRBV25-1 and J usage is TRBJ2-2; TRBD1 matches at 8 bases. The V gene's germline CDR1 is MGHDK and CDR2 SYGVNS. Trimming took 4 bases from V and 3 from J; bases not matched to a gene: 10. The CDR3 is 17 amino acids.